The present T cell receptor (beta chain) was sequenced within a study of identical twins. Findings and limits, study-wide: Abundant cord blood beta clonotypes carried fewer insertions; memory repertoires showed none.

With no exceptions, donors were healthy Caucasians. The CDR3 sequence is 12 residues long. V shed 3 bases and J shed 5 bases, with 7 bases lying between them. From germline, CDR1 is KGHSH and CDR2 LQKENI. There are a few counts of this clonotype. The antigen is undetermined. TCRdb called the 5' RACE reads again in MiXCR, with one record for every CDR3 protein. The repertoire holds roughly 290,000 distinct CDR3 sequences, under 9% seen once, with about 2.1% in the top ten. These records were also assigned to another study, of yellow fever vaccine responses in identical twins.

The source of this sequence is a woman between 18 and 30 years old in good health. The chain links TRBV18 to TRBJ1-2; D remains ambiguous. Material: memory (CD45RO+) T cells sorted from blood. The CDR3 region has the DNA TGTGCCAGCTCACCTGAGATTTATGGCTACACCTTC. This sequence encodes CASSPEIYGYTF. Full variable domain (rest looked up from reference TRBV18 and TRBJ1-2): NAGVMQNPRHLVRRRGQEARLRCSPMKGHSHVYWYRQLPEEGLKFMVYLQKENIIDESGMPKERFSAEFPKEGPSILRIQQVVRGDSAAYFCASSPEIYGYTFGSGTRLTVV.